These 13 T cell receptor beta chains originate from one sample sequenced in a study of human T cells and chemical hapten exposure (dated by TCRdb to the early 2020s). The protocol used for the library was RACE. Instrument on record: NextSeq 500. Through fastp at Q25 and MiXCR, TCRdb rebuilt clones from the public reads, retaining in-frame beta chains. Merged by CDR3 protein, the rows form single entries marked with the most common genes and DNA. The sample table records just over 80,000 distinct CDR3 sequences; around 10% of these occur just once. The ten largest clones add up to approximately 4.4% of the sample. Taken with the paper, the label for time point translates to: patch test 1, 2 weeks after DPC sensitization. The sample's treatment or condition label is to be understood as: therapeutic diphenylcyclopropenone sensitization with weekly scalp DPC. Sequencing used whole blood, obtained in connection with sensitization to the hapten diphenylcyclopropenone (DPC). Every receptor here comes from a woman in her forties or fifties with alopecia areata. Some clones in this sample may be carry-over from other donors' samples.

The table lists this clonotype with a few counts. This rearrangement joins TRBV18 to TRBJ2-7, with D unresolved. Trimming pared 3 bases from V and 0 bases from J, leaving 9 bases between. The length of the CDR3 is 14 residues. The germline CDR1 and CDR2 sequences are KGHSH and LQKENI. In DNA, the CDR3 is TGTGCCAGCTCACCGACGCAGACCTCCTACGAGCAGTACTTC. It translates to CASSPTQTSYEQYF.

This clonotype has a handful of counts. The chain joins TRBV5-6 to TRBJ2-1, with 9 bases aligning to TRBD2. The CDR3 runs to 14 residues. CDR1 is SGHDT and CDR2 is YYEEEE in the germline V gene. J lost 5 bases, V lost 4 bases, and 4 bases had no gene match. DNA of the CDR3: TGTGCCAGCAGCGGGCTAGCGGGAAACAATGAGCAGTTCTTC. As protein: CASSGLAGNNEQFF.

The chain has TRBV13 and TRBJ2-7; 12 nucleotides line up with TRBD2. This CDR3 has 16 amino acids. Trimming removed 5 bases from V and 3 bases from J; junction bases left unmatched: 8. Per germline, CDR1 PRHDT and CDR2 FYEKMQ (reference sequence). The CDR3 protein is CASSRIGLAGSYEQYF. CDR3 nucleotide sequence: TGTGCCAGCAGCCGGATCGGACTAGCGGGGAGCTACGAGCAGTACTTC.

This clonotype was counted many times. This rearrangement joins TRBV20-1 to TRBJ1-3; weak D call: TRBD1 (5 bases). V was trimmed by 3 bases and J by 0 bases, leaving 12 bases between them. The germline V gene has CDR1 DFQATT and CDR2 SNEGSKA (reference sequence). The CDR3 sequence is 15 residues long. The CDR3 DNA reads TGCAGTGCTAGCTCCGGACACTTCTCTGGAAACACCATATATTTT. Its translation: CSASSGHFSGNTIYF.

This clonotype was observed a few times. The chain recombines TRBV3-1 with TRBJ2-1; D ambiguous. Germline CDR1 reads LGHDT; CDR2 reads YNNKEL (reference sequence). The CDR3 has 11 amino acids. V shed 1 base and J shed 8 bases, with 3 bases lying between them. The CDR3 spells CASSQGHEQFF. As DNA, the CDR3 is TGTGCCAGCAGCCAAGGACATGAGCAGTTCTTC.

The table lists this clonotype with many counts. V is TRBV20-1 and J is TRBJ1-3; D gene ambiguous. The CDR3 consists of 13 residues. Looked up from germline, CDR1 is DFQATT and CDR2 is SNEGSKA (reference sequence). V lost 2 bases and J 6 bases, leaving 11 bases between the germline ends. The CDR3 DNA sequence: TGCAGTGCTAGACGTAGAACAGTAAACACCATATATTTT. Its protein product is CSARRRTVNTIYF.

This clonotype was found many times. The chain carries TRBV6-6 and TRBJ1-3; D remains ambiguous. Germline V gene data show CDR1 as MNHNY and CDR2 as SVGAGI (reference sequence). The CDR3 contains 17 residues. Trimming removed 2 bases at V and 0 bases at J, with 14 bases between. CDR3 sequence: CASSYPPDGISGNTIYF. CDR3 DNA: TGTGCCAGCAGTTACCCCCCTGACGGTATCTCTGGAAACACCATATATTTT.

The rearrangement uses TRBV6-1 and TRBJ2-7; D is tentatively TRBD1 or TRBD2 (5 bases each). This CDR3 region has 13 residues. Germline V gene lookup returns CDR1 MNHNS and CDR2 SASEGT. Trimming shortened V by 3 bases and J by 3 bases, and 9 bases separated the two germline ends. The CDR3 region has the DNA TGTGCCAGCAGTGAGGGACGGGACTACGAGCAGTACTTC. Amino acid sequence: CASSEGRDYEQYF.

This clonotype has ten or more counts. The gene calls are TRBV7-2 and TRBJ1-1; 9 bases agree with TRBD1. The CDR3 runs to 16 residues. Germline V gene lookup returns CDR1 SGHTA and CDR2 FQGNSA. The ends lost 1 base at V and 9 bases at J; junction bases unmatched: 12. The CDR3 coding sequence is TGTGCCAGCAGCTTAGTTACAGGGGGCTCTGTGGGTAAAGCTTTCTTT. Translating gives CASSLVTGGSVGKAFF.

This clonotype was seen only a few times. The CDR3 loop reads CASLREGGSYEQYF. CDR3 nucleotides: TGTGCCAGCCTTCGGGAGGGGGGCTCCTACGAGCAGTACTTC. This chain connects TRBV6-1 to TRBJ2-7; 8 bases fit TRBD2. V lost 8 bases, J lost 0 bases, and 6 bases stayed unmatched. CDR3 size: 14 residues. Germline loops: CDR1 MNHNS, CDR2 SASEGT.

Only a few counts were recorded for this clonotype. The CDR3 loop is CATSDGRGRASYNEQFF. In nucleotides, the CDR3 is TGTGCCACCAGTGATGGGCGCGGGAGGGCCTCTTACAATGAGCAGTTCTTC. The chain joins TRBV24-1 to TRBJ2-1; 9 nucleotides line up with TRBD2. Germline V gives CDR1 KGHDR, CDR2 SFDVKD. The CDR3 contains 17 residues. The ends lost 3 bases at V and 4 bases at J; junction bases unmatched: 9.

The table lists this clonotype with a few counts. This chain uses TRBV25-1 with TRBJ2-7, with TRBD2 as a possible D gene (6 bases). The CDR3 is made up of 15 amino acids. The V and J ends lost 1 base and 7 bases respectively, with 17 bases between them. Per germline, CDR1 MGHDK and CDR2 SYGVNS. Written as DNA, the CDR3 is TGTGCCAGCAGTGAATTGTTAGCGGTAATTGAAGAGCAGTACTTC. The encoded protein is CASSELLAVIEEQYF.

This clonotype was picked up a small number of times. This chain connects TRBV2 to TRBJ1-6; D unclear. The V and J ends lost 11 bases and 7 bases respectively, with 21 bases between them. Germline V gene lookup returns CDR1 SNHLY and CDR2 FYNNEI. The CDR3 has 15 residues. The CDR3 nucleotides read TGTGCCGGAGAGACGGAAGGGCCTGGGAATTCACCCCTCCACTTT. This translates into CAGETEGPGNSPLHF.